This TCR beta chain stems from a study of blood T cell repertoires in COVID-19. Germline-derived CDR1 and CDR2 are SEHNR and FQNEAQ (reference sequence). This CDR3 comprises 18 residues. V gave up 5 bases and J gave up 2 bases, with 23 bases separating them. Per the study methods: Estimates of nucleated cell counts were drawn from the amplification of reference gene primers. Produced via immunoSEQ multiplex PCR; TCRdb's table is partial and in-frame only. D and trimming were read from the DNA, whereas the V and J calls and clone size are those reported in that table. The sample holds 200,000 to 250,000 clones; approximately 87% are singletons and the top ten take 6.2%.

The rearrangement uses TRBV7-9 and TRBJ2-3; D may be TRBD2 (7 bases). Sequencing was performed on peripheral blood. The clonotype originates from a man in his sixties with acute or convalescent COVID-19. CDR3 residues: CASSPLQGTKRVTDTQYF. As DNA, the CDR3 is TGTGCCAGCAGCCCCCTCCAGGGGACTAAACGGGTCACAGATACGCAGTATTTT.